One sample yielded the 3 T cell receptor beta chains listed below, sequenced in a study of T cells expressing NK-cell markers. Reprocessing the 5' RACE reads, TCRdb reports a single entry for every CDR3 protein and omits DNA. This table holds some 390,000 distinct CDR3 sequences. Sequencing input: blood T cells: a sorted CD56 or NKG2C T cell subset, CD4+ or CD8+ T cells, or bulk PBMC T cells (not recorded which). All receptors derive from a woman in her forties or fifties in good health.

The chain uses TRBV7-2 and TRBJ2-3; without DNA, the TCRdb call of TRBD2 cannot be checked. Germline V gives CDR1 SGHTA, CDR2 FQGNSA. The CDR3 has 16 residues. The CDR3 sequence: CASSLFSTSGRDTQYF.

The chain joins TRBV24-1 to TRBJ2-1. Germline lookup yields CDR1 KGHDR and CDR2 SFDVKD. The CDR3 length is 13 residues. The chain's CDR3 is CATSGRSYNEQFF.

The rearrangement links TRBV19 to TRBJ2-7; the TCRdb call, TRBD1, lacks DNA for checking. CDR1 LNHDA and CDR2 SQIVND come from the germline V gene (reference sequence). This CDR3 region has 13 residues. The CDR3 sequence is CASRDRGPTEQYF.